The rows below give T cell receptor beta chains drawn from one sample of a study of cytomegalovirus exposure and HLA in healthy donors. TCRdb's copy holds only in-frame clones and misses some; the assay was immunoSEQ multiplex PCR. The sample shows under 150,000 clones, roughly 9.4% of them seen only once. Sequenced: PBMCs. The receptor source for this set is a male donor in good health and CMV-seronegative. The CDR3 runs from the conserved cysteine through the conserved F or W. The D gene is left open where the match is weak. Clone size appears in some rows only: once, few, many, or a class for an expanded clone.

>TRBJ2-1|.|TRBV7-3|few
TGTGCCAGCAGCTTTTACGGCAATGAGCAGTTCTTC
CASSFYGNEQFF
>TRBJ1-4|.|TRBV6-5|.
TGTGCCAGCAGTTATTTTGGCGCGAGCGGGGGACTGTTTTTT
CASSYFGASGGLFF
>TRBJ2-3|.|TRBV5-1|.
TGCGCCAGCAGCTTTAGCGAGAACACAGATACGCAGTATTTT
CASSFSENTDTQYF
>TRBJ2-5|TRBD2|TRBV14|.
TGTGCCAGCAGCCACCAATACGCGGGGGAAGAGACCCAGTACTTC
CASSHQYAGEETQYF
>TRBJ2-3|.|TRBV7-9|.
TGTGCCAGCAGCTTAAGCGGCAGCACAGATACGCAGTATTTT
CASSLSGSTDTQYF
>TRBJ2-7|TRBD2|TRBV7-2|.
TGTGCCTCCGGGTCGGGACTAGCGGGAGATTACGAGCAGTACTTC
CASGSGLAGDYEQYF
>TRBJ1-2|.|TRBV4-3|.
TGCGCCAGCAGCCCGAAATCCGGACAGAGGTACTATGGCTACACCTTC
CASSPKSGQRYYGYTF
>TRBJ2-5|TRBD1|TRBV19|.
TGTGCCAGTAGTTTTTCAGGGGGAGAGACCCAGTACTTC
CASSFSGGETQYF
>TRBJ2-1|TRBD2|TRBV7-9|few
TGTGCCAGCAGCTTAGGGCGGGGGTTAGCAGGACTTGATCAGCAGTTCTTC
CASSLGRGLAGLDQQFF
>TRBJ2-5|.|TRBV7-7|few
TGTGCTAGCAGCTTGGGCAGGGGTAAAGAGACCCAGTACTTC
CASSLGRGKETQYF
>TRBJ1-1|.|TRBV6-1|.
TGTGCCAGCAGTGAGGGGGGAAGGGTTTGGGTCGCTGAAGCTTTCTTT
CASSEGGRVWVAEAFF
>TRBJ2-3|.|TRBV18|few
TGTGCCAGCTCACTAGTACCGGTGTCAGATACGCAGTATTTT
CASSLVPVSDTQYF
>TRBJ1-1|TRBD1|TRBV2|few
TGTGCCAGCAGGGAAGGGGGCGTATTCCCTTGGACTGAAGCTTTCTTT
CASREGGVFPWTEAFF
>TRBJ1-1|.|TRBV28|.
TGTGCCAGCAGTCTGACTACCACTGAAGCTTTCTTT
CASSLTTTEAFF
>TRBJ1-1|.|TRBV10-3|.
TGTGCCATCAGTGAGTCGGAGGGCCAAAGTATGAACACTGAAGCTTTCTTT
CAISESEGQSMNTEAFF
>TRBJ2-5|.|TRBV5-1|.
TGCGCCAGCAGCTTGGGGGGTAAGGAGGCAGAGACCCAGTACTTC
CASSLGGKEAETQYF
>TRBJ1-5|.|TRBV4-3|few
TGCGCCAGCAGCCAATGGCAGAATAGCAATCAGCCCCAGCATTTT
CASSQWQNSNQPQHF
>TRBJ1-4|.|TRBV6-5|few
TGTGCCAGCAGTGAAAGACTAACTAATGAAAAACTGTTTTTT
CASSERLTNEKLFF
>TRBJ1-2|.|TRBV28|few
TGTGCCAGCAGTTTTAATTATGGCTACACCTTC
CASSFNYGYTF
>TRBJ2-7|.|TRBV30|.
TGTGCCTGGTCTCAGATCCCCACCTACGAGCAGTACTTC
CAWSQIPTYEQYF
>TRBJ2-7|.|TRBV19|few
TGTGCCAGTAGTACGGCAGGGCGGCACGAGCAGTACTTC
CASSTAGRHEQYF
>TRBJ1-4|TRBD1|TRBV7-2|.
TGTGCCAGCAGCCCTGACAGGGTCGGTGAAAAACTGTTTTTT
CASSPDRVGEKLFF
>TRBJ2-5|.|TRBV7-2|.
TGTGCCAGCAGCCATCAAGAGACCCAGTACTTC
CASSHQETQYF
>TRBJ1-5|.|TRBV18|.
TGTGCCAGCTCGCCCGGGGGAGTGAGTCAGCCCCAGCATTTT
CASSPGGVSQPQHF
>TRBJ2-1|TRBD2|TRBV28|.
TGTGCCAGCAGTCCGTTATATGGGACTAGCAGTAACAATGAGCAGTTCTTC
CASSPLYGTSSNNEQFF
>TRBJ2-3|.|TRBV6-1|few
TGTGCCAGCAGTGAACGGTTATCAGATACGCAGTATTTT
CASSERLSDTQYF
>TRBJ1-3|.|TRBV4-3|.
TGCGCCAGCAGCCAAGAAGCCGGGGTCTCTGGAAACACCATATATTTT
CASSQEAGVSGNTIYF